The subject of this entry is one T cell receptor beta chain. Its antigen remains unidentified. No clone much larger than this one lies a single base away; base qualities are absent. The junction shows trimming of 4 bases on V and 3 bases on J, and the gene matches do not reach 2 bases of it. CDR1 is given as SGHDT and CDR2 as YYEEEE, both from the germline V gene. The CDR3, cysteine through phenylalanine, is 13 amino acids long. Only the CDR3 DNA stays, 39 bases, in frame from base 1. The data are from a study of blood T cell repertoires in COVID-19 (dated by TCRdb to the early 2020s). Context from the whole study: The collaborator samples originated in the United States, Italy and Spain and spanned the acute and convalescent phases of COVID-19. The dataset comprised deeply sampled blood TCRbeta repertoires from subjects exposed to, actively infected with, or recovered from COVID-19. The sample metadata nearly always contained a de-identified subject ID, COVID-19 status, age in years and sex. HLA class I and class II types, where available, came from metadata supplied by the sample provider rather than from assay-based typing. The prospective study material was composed of cDNA or gDNA derived from T cells, B-cell-depleted T cells, or PBMCs. The repertoires were made available in a free public database intended to serve as a resource for research on the immune response to SARS-CoV-2. Samples came from the ongoing ImmuneRACE study (first 160 participants) plus 1,254 subjects from 6 global collaborators.

The study at large found these results: The amount of clinical and demographic metadata varied by source and participant and was provided uncurated.

One collaborating source in Seattle enrolled patients while the patients were actively infected and followed the patients over time throughout the course of disease. Whole blood was collected in K2EDTA tubes by collaborating institutions according to the institutions' own protocols. For TCRbeta analysis, collaborators shipped samples in one of three forms: frozen whole blood, isolated PBMCs, or DNA extracted from either of those sample types. The immunoSEQ Assay, a bias-controlled multiplex PCR, was used to amplify TCRbeta CDR3 regions from genomic DNA. Per the authors' processing: The number of nucleated cells in each sample was estimated by amplification of reference gene primers within the assay. To quantify the absolute abundance of each unique TCRbeta CDR3 rearrangement, sequence reads were collapsed and filtered. For each sample, productive Simpson clonality was calculated as the square root of Simpson's diversity index over productive rearrangements. Sourced from immuneACCESS, this table was stored by TCRdb with only in-frame sequences that have V and J called. A share of the clones is absent; for the studies checked, an unresolved V gene accounts for under half, and the remainder has no known explanation. D and trimming were read from the DNA, whereas the V and J calls and clone size are those reported in that table. The sample table shows 240,000 or so clones, and around 81% are seen once. Around 7% of the sample lies in the top ten.

The chain uses TRBV5-6 and TRBJ1-2, with 8 junctional bases fitting TRBD1. The origin of this receptor is a woman older than 75 with COVID-19, enrolled during active disease. Sequenced input: peripheral blood. The CDR3 reads CASSLGQDYGYTF. The sequence in DNA is TGTGCCAGCAGCCTGGGACAGGACTATGGCTACACCTTC.